The present T cell receptor beta chain was sequenced within a study of cytomegalovirus exposure and HLA in healthy donors. Turning to the study itself: Among the approximately 400 donors who were genotyped, roughly 86% fell in the genetic ancestry cluster that is associated with self-reported Caucasian donors.

The CDR3 loop spans 18 amino acids. Per germline, CDR1 SSHAT and CDR2 FNYEAQ (reference sequence). Primers for the PCR totalled 60 Vbeta and 13 Jbeta. The protocol was immunoSEQ multiplex PCR, while the TCRdb copy is restricted to in-frame clones and leaves out a portion. The table has approximately 140,000 clones, about three quarters seen once. Remarks on this clone: No antigen is known for it. The junction departs from the called germline gene at one end, perhaps through a read error.

Findings of the study overall: The classifier, whose performance was assessed in both the original and validation cohorts, reportedly diagnosed cytomegalovirus status with high specificity and sensitivity. A later analysis revealed that TCR association rates differed between HLA loci, peaking at DRB1 and bottoming out at HLA-C. Fewer N-insertions (relative to the roughly 610-donor mean) were reportedly seen in an Asian-associated ancestry cluster in a later analysis.

The sequence was collected from a male donor in good health and CMV-seropositive. Sequencing was performed on PBMCs. The genes are TRBV7-7 and TRBJ2-5, with D possibly being TRBD1 (7 bases). The CDR3 DNA reads as TGTGCTAGCAGCCCGGGGGACAGATTACCGTCTTTTGGGGAGACCCAGTACTTC. Amino acid sequence: CASSPGDRLPSFGETQYF.